The sequence of this TCR beta chain was determined in a study of regulatory T cells in long-lasting Graves disease (dated by TCRdb to 2020 to 2023). With respect to the entire study: Antithyroid drugs had been taken for less than 3 months by newly diagnosed Graves' disease patients. A total of 33 samples were covered by TCR sequencing, comprising approximately 13 persistent and some 20 newly diagnosed Graves' disease patients. This study used TCR sequencing and RNA sequencing of peripheral blood to compare persistent Graves' disease patients against newly diagnosed Graves' disease patients. The study took place in China and was registered as a clinical trial. Study-wide conclusions, independent of this receptor: Compared with newly diagnosed patients, persistent Graves' disease patients had lower TCR Shannon entropy and fewer highly expanded clones, which suggests clonal expansion. Sequencing and analysis were restricted to the TCR beta chain. Preferential use of TRBV28, TRBJ1-2 and TRBJ2-5 was observed in persistent disease, whereas TRBV20-1 and TRBJ2-1 were favored in newly diagnosed disease. Peripheral blood alone was examined, since thyroid tissue, which constituted the primary lesion, could not be accessed. The authors acknowledged the small sample size as a limitation that may reduce accuracy. More public clonotypes were shared among persistent patients (under 3,000) than among newly diagnosed patients (more than 900).

Library preparation employed multiplex PCR. TCRdb shows the sequencer as Illumina HiSeq 4000. TCR beta libraries were built with iRepertoire HTBI primers and Arm-PCR amplification of CDR3 regions. Gel purification was performed on PCR products prior to sequencing. As for the authors' bioinformatics: Across samples, about 64 TRBV and 13 to 15 TRBJ segments were identified and used for gene usage analysis of CDR3 amino acid clonotypes. COPE and FqMerger were used to merge the filtered high-quality paired reads into contigs. BLAST was used to align contigs to IMGT TRBV, TRBD and TRBJ reference genes, and CDR3 was defined according to IMGT. Any clonotype with a frequency above 0.1% was counted as a highly expanded clone. Shannon entropy was used to measure repertoire diversity, and the Gini coefficient was used to measure V-J evenness. Public clonotypes were defined as clonotypes shared by more than one individual. Clones were called with MiXCR by TCRdb after fastp trimmed the public reads at Q25, and only in-frame beta chains were retained. Entries that share a CDR3 protein sequence are merged under the most common genes and DNA. TCRdb, not the authors, supplied the V and J calls. The sample profile shows 390,000 or so distinct CDR3 sequences; around 11% of them were found once. Approximately 20% of the sample comes from the top ten.

The intended sense of this specimen's time point label: newly diagnosed GD, antithyroid drugs for less than 3 months. For both TCR sequencing and RNA sequencing, RNA was extracted from PBMCs in TRIzol. The diagnosis of Graves' disease was made according to American Thyroid Association guidelines. Patients were recruited from an endocrinology department in Xi'an, China. From each patient, around 9 milliliters of peripheral blood was collected into an EDTA anticoagulant tube. PBMCs were isolated by Ficoll Paque Plus density gradient separation without further T cell sorting. An Agilent 2100 Bioanalyzer and agarose gel were used to assess RNA quality, and a NanoDrop 2000 was used to measure RNA concentration. V and J lose 3 bases and 10 bases, and a span of 11 bases separates them. The CDR3 runs 11 amino acids, cysteine and phenylalanine included. The retained sequence is limited to the CDR3, 33 bases, with the frame set at the first base. CDR1 and CDR2 are drawn from the germline V gene (reference sequence): GTSNPN, SVGIG.

Ten or more counts support this clonotype. Its antigen is currently not known. No qualities accompany the bases; no much larger clone lies one base away. Separately, the same data were catalogued under a study of T cells in Graves' hyperthyroidism and ophthalmopathy. The second study, in turn, reports: A patient counted as having stable Graves' hyperthyroidism if no progression to ophthalmopathy occurred over 18 months of follow-up. Hyperthyroidism patients were newly diagnosed, had a disease duration of under 2 months, and were aged 18 to 65 years. The study excluded patients with uncontrolled infections, other autoimmune diseases, pregnancy or lactation. Diagnoses were based on clinical symptoms, serum thyroxine and TRAb, thyroid ultrasound and orbital computed tomography. A first-round RT-PCR of the TCR CDR3 used the HTBI primer set with the Qiagen OneStep RT-PCR kit. Most expanded thyroid clonotypes (frequency above 0.001) were also found in blood, which suggests that blood repertoires may mirror thyroid immune responses. A model built on a 13 V-J signature distinguished ophthalmopathy from stable hyperthyroidism, reaching 87.88% sensitivity and around 81% specificity in cross-validation and 80%/75% in testing. In validation, the model predicted progression to ophthalmopathy with over 60% sensitivity and less than 80% specificity, a median of about 6 months before onset. To identify distinguishing TCR V-J signatures, a discovery cohort of roughly 100 patients was used, comprising approximately 40 with Graves' ophthalmopathy and some 60 with stable Graves' hyperthyroidism. Prospective prediction of ophthalmopathy was tested in an independent validation cohort of approximately 19 hyperthyroidism patients and 15 to 17 patients who later progressed to ophthalmopathy. The 90 or so discovery patients were randomly split 7:3 into training and test sets. Thyroid tissue and blood T-cell repertoires from six Graves' hyperthyroidism patients were also compared in the study. Once sampling was done, hyperthyroidism patients were given methimazole at a starting dose of 30 mg daily, whereas ophthalmopathy patients were given high-dose intravenous methylprednisolone. The libraries were constructed in a second round of multiplex PCR and then size-selected and purified. Paired-end sequencing of the libraries was performed with 100 bp reads on an Illumina HiSeq2000. Raw data were processed with SOAPnuke, discarding reads with adapters, uncalled bases, mean Phred below 15, or no exact constant-primer or identifier match. COPE v1.2.5 was used to merge high-quality paired reads, and clonotypes were defined as unique nucleotide sequences. MiTCR v1.1 was used to align clonotypes to the IMGT TRBV, TRBD and TRBJ reference segments. The analysis was restricted to V-J combinations with a frequency above 0.0001, which together covered 99% to 99.2% of the repertoires. The TCS score was defined as F50 (clonal expansion) divided by E x V (chaos), with BLOSUM62-based TCRdist calculated between CDR3 peptides within each V-J. Welch's t-statistics and random forest reduced around 550 V-J features to fewer than 15, which were used in a naive Bayes classifier (R e1071). Sample size was not statistically predetermined, and investigators were not blinded to group allocation. The paper describes TCR Vbeta CDR3 sequencing of more than 120 peripheral blood samples, made up of some 40 ophthalmopathy patients, around 73 hyperthyroidism patients and about 17 progressor patients.

The receptor was isolated from a woman between 18 and 29 years old with Graves disease. Donor details come from another sample of the same person, matched by shared clones. The chain is assembled from TRBV30 and TRBJ2-3; the best D guess is TRBD2, with 6 bases matching. The input for sequencing was peripheral blood mononuclear cells (PBMCs), taken at new diagnosis, from a patient treated with antithyroid drugs. The DNA is as follows: TGTGCCTGGAGCCGACTAGGGGCGCAGTATTTT. This yields the protein CAWSRLGAQYF. Beyond the CDR3, the reference TRBV30 and TRBJ2-3 genes provide the residues; the full variable domain reads: SQTIHQWPATLVQPVGSPLSLECTVEGTSNPNLYWYRQAAGRGLQLLFYSVGIGQISSEVPQNLSASRPQDRQFILSSKKLLLSDSGFYLCAWSRLGAQYFGPGTRLTVL.